This TCR beta chain was found in a study of T-cell memory formation after mild COVID-19 (dated by TCRdb to about 2021). Describing the broader study: Most TCR sequence clusters were specific to one of the two donors. In a couple of donors, T-cell clones that expanded and contracted after mild COVID-19 were followed by sequencing TCRalpha and TCRbeta repertoires longitudinally. The cohort was made up of two young adult volunteers, one female and one male, who were previously healthy.

Findings and caveats that apply to the study as a whole: Contracting CD4+ clones turned up mainly in the CM and EM memory subsets, whereas EMRA was where CD8+ clones were enriched. Some responding clones were detected in pre-infection memory, suggesting pre-existing cross-reactive memory T cells joined the SARS-CoV-2 response. Whether the second-wave clones peaking on day 37 were SARS-CoV-2 specific was not confirmed. Clones that contracted from day 15 to 85 showed balanced CD4/CD8 phenotypes, whereas a second wave of clones that expanded from day 15 to 37 leaned towards CD4+. Only a couple of mild cases were covered in the study, and larger cohorts including severe cases with pre-infection samples were considered necessary.

Ficoll-Paque density gradient centrifugation was the method used to isolate PBMCs. TCRdb lists the instrument as Illumina NovaSeq 6000. Using 5'RACE with constant-segment primers, TCRalpha and TCRbeta cDNA libraries were constructed, with sample barcodes and unique molecular identifiers added in the process. Trizol reagent was used to extract RNA from every sample. Library amplification was performed in two PCR steps, and a second sample barcode and Illumina TruSeq adapters were introduced in the second step. Sequencing of the libraries was done on an Illumina NovaSeq, producing 2 x 150 bp paired-end reads. Per the original workflow: Demultiplexing of reads and collapsing into UMI-guided consensus sequences were performed with migec v1.2.7. With mixcr v2.1.11, UMI consensuses were aligned to TRA and TRB V and J templates and assembled into clonotypes. Expanded or contracted clonotypes were those called significant by both edgeR and NoisET, with noise models trained on biological replicates. For edgeR calls, a false discovery rate-adjusted p below 0.01 and a log2 fold-change threshold of 1 were applied. PCA with hierarchical clustering of max-normalized trajectories of the 1000 most abundant clonotypes was used as exploratory dynamics analysis. Separately sequenced CD4+ and CD8+ repertoires were used to assign the CD4 or CD8 phenotype of responding clones. TCRdb reworked the public reads: Q25 trimming with fastp, MiXCR clone assembly, productive beta chains retained. CDR3 protein duplicates are merged, each entry listing the most common genes and DNA. These V and J calls derive from TCRdb rather than the authors' analysis. Within this sample are more than 400,000 distinct CDR3 sequences, with about 20% of them counted one time only. The ten largest account for roughly an eighth of the sample.

This clonotype was picked up many times. Its antigen remains unidentified. One junction end does not reproduce the germline sequence, and a read error may be involved. Sequenced input: PBMCs or a T cell subset sorted from them (not recorded which). This TCR was sampled from an adult woman who had mild COVID-19 (a few samples of this study predate the infection). The sample titles of this study are shuffled in the database, so cell type and time point are left out; the donor was told from shared clones.

The sequenced DNA is TGTGCCAGCAGCTTCTACGATGAGCAGTTCTTC. It specifies CASSFYDEQFF. The sequence links TRBV7-9 to TRBJ2-1, with the D gene not confidently named. From the cysteine through the phenylalanine, the CDR3 covers 11 amino acids. The only DNA kept is the CDR3, 33 bases in frame from the first base. CDR1 SEHNR and CDR2 FQNEAQ are derived from the germline V gene (reference sequence).